Below, 29 T cell receptor beta chains from the same sample are listed, as sequenced in a study of T-cell reconstitution after alpha-beta-depleted transplantation in children. Preparation of the TCRbeta library involved a method that used unique molecular identifiers. TCRdb re-derived calls from the PCR reads in MiXCR, one entry per CDR3 protein. The data hold about 980,000 distinct CDR3 sequences, with 25% to 30% observed a single time. The sequenced sample was PBMCs, mostly from graft donor cells, obtained 360 days after TCRalphabeta/CD19-depleted stem cell transplant. All receptors derive from a boy in the first two years of life who had a stem cell transplant for SCID, so the T cells may come from the graft donor.

The chain has TRBV10-3 and TRBJ1-5; 9 nucleotides align to TRBD1. The CDR3 has 14 residues. Germline V lookup: CDR1 ENHRY, CDR2 SYGVKD. V shed 6 bases and J 3 bases; nucleotides not matched to a gene: 3. The CDR3 region is CAIRDRGPNQPQHF. Written as DNA, the CDR3 is TGTGCCATCAGGGACAGGGGCCCCAATCAGCCCCAGCATTTT.

The rearrangement joins TRBV9 to TRBJ1-2; D might be TRBD1 (6 bases). Trimming removed 3 bases from V and 4 bases from J, with 13 bases in between. The CDR3 spans 14 residues. Germline-derived CDR1 and CDR2 are SGDLS and YYNGEE. As DNA, the CDR3 is TGTGCCAGCAGCGACGGAGGCAGGGGCTATGGCTACACCTTC. Translated, it gives CASSDGGRGYGYTF.

This clonotype came up a few times. The gene calls are TRBV29-1 and TRBJ1-3; D ambiguous. Germline assignment: CDR1 SQVTM and CDR2 ANQGSEA. The V end was cut by 1 base, the J end by 0 bases, with 13 bases between. This CDR3 spans 16 amino acids. CDR3: CSVEALGESSGNTIYF. CDR3 DNA: TGCAGCGTTGAAGCTCTTGGGGAATCCTCTGGAAACACCATATATTTT.

This clonotype was found many times. The chain joins TRBV7-9 to TRBJ2-3; D is possibly TRBD1 (6 bases). The CDR3 spans 15 residues. V lost 5 bases and J lost 0, with 12 bases in between. CDR1 is SEHNR and CDR2 is FQNEAQ in the germline V gene (reference sequence). The CDR3 loop is CASSPAGVSTDTQYF. DNA of the CDR3: TGTGCCAGCAGCCCAGCAGGGGTCAGCACAGATACGCAGTATTTT.

This rearrangement joins TRBV12-3 or TRBV12-4 to TRBJ2-3, with TRBD1 matching 10 bases. This CDR3 has 15 residues. The J segment lost 8 bases and the V segment lost 5 bases, leaving 10 bases of the junction unmatched. The DNA for the CDR3 is TGTGCCAGCAGTGGCCCGGGACAGGGGTCTCTTACGCAGTATTTT. Encoded protein: CASSGPGQGSLTQYF.

This clonotype was found a few times. V and J are TRBV29-1 and TRBJ1-1; possibly TRBD1 for D (5 bases). This CDR3 is 14 amino acids long. The ends were cut back, 4 bases at V and 3 bases at J, with 15 bases in the middle. CDR1 and CDR2 from the germline V gene are SQVTM and ANQGSEA. CDR3 DNA sequence: TGCAGCGTTGGAGGGGCGAGGGTCGACACTGAAGCTTTCTTT. Translating gives CSVGGARVDTEAFF.

The chain joins TRBV20-1 to TRBJ2-5; perhaps TRBD1 as D (6 bases). The CDR3 length is 13 residues. From germline, CDR1 is DFQATT and CDR2 SNEGSKA (reference sequence). Trimming pared 3 bases from V and 5 bases from J, leaving 13 bases between. The CDR3 DNA sequence: TGCAGTGCTAGGGGGGCCCGTGGGGAGACCCAGTACTTC. Protein: CSARGARGETQYF.

This clonotype has more than one count but fewer than ten. This sequence joins TRBV4-3 and TRBJ1-3, with D possibly TRBD1 on 6 matching bases. V was trimmed by 0 bases and J by 4 bases, leaving 13 bases between them. This CDR3 is built from 16 residues. Germline V gene sequence: CDR1 LGHNA, CDR2 YSLEER. CDR3 loop: CASSQDLPGAGNTIYF. The CDR3 DNA reads TGCGCCAGCAGCCAAGATCTACCAGGGGCCGGAAACACCATATATTTT.

The chain employs TRBV4-3 and TRBJ2-3, with TRBD2 matching 8 bases. This CDR3 has 16 residues. The germline V gene encodes CDR1 LGHNA and CDR2 YSLEER. V shed 0 bases, J shed 6 bases, and the junction held 8 bases outside the gene matches. This chain's CDR3 is CASSQDSRGGRDTQYF. CDR3 nucleotide sequence: TGCGCCAGCAGCCAAGATTCCCGGGGGGGCCGGGATACGCAGTATTTT.

This chain uses TRBV28 with TRBJ2-7; TRBD1 aligns across 8 bases. Germline V CDR1 and CDR2: MDHEN, SYDVKM. V was clipped by 2 bases and J by 4 bases; unmatched bases: 7. The CDR3 extends over 15 amino acids. Written as DNA, the CDR3 is TGTGCCAGCAGTTTACGCCGGGACAGGTTGTACGAGCAGTACTTC. Its protein product is CASSLRRDRLYEQYF.

The table lists this clonotype with a few counts. This sequence joins TRBV12-3 or TRBV12-4 and TRBJ1-5, with 7 bases identical to TRBD1. CDR3 length: 16 residues. V trimming: 8 bases; J trimming: 4 bases; junction bases outside the gene matches: 14. In nucleotides, the CDR3 is TGTGCCAGCGGCCGTTGGGACAGTCTCATTAATCAGCCCCAGCATTTT. This translates into CASGRWDSLINQPQHF.

This clonotype was observed a handful of times. The rearrangement joins TRBV7-6 to TRBJ2-7; tentative D call: TRBD1 (7 bases). The V gene lost 1 base and the J gene lost 3 bases, with 13 bases spanning the gap. The CDR3 covers 15 residues. Germline CDR1 reads SGHVS; CDR2 reads FNYEAQ. The CDR3 nucleotides are TGTGCCAGCAGCTTAGTGGGGCAGGGGGGCTACGAGCAGTACTTC. Translating gives CASSLVGQGGYEQYF.

This clonotype appeared a few times. The chain combines TRBV10-3 with TRBJ2-5; D is ambiguous. With 6 bases removed from V and 7 bases from J, the gap between germline ends came to 0 bases. The V gene's germline CDR1 is ENHRY and CDR2 SYGVKD. The CDR3 has 8 residues. CDR3 in amino acids: CAIRTQYF. The CDR3 DNA reads TGTGCCATCAGGACCCAGTACTTC.

The chain joins TRBV6-2 or TRBV6-3 to TRBJ2-5; D unclear. The CDR3 consists of 15 residues. The V gene's germline CDR1 is MNHEY and CDR2 SVGEGT. With 0 bases removed from V and 4 bases from J, the gap between germline ends came to 12 bases. For the CDR3, the DNA is TGTGCCAGCAGTTACTCGAGAGTCAGCTCAGAGACCCAGTACTTC. Amino acids: CASSYSRVSSETQYF.

The chain couples TRBV12-3 or TRBV12-4 to TRBJ1-2; D might be TRBD1 (5 bases). V was cut by 3 bases and J by 8 bases, with 10 bases left in between. This CDR3 has 12 amino acids. CDR3 sequence reads: CASSLRGGGYTF. CDR3 in DNA: TGTGCCAGCAGTTTGAGGGGTGGCGGCTACACCTTC.

The CDR3 loop is CASSQQTGGLEKLFF. CDR3 nucleotides: TGTGCCAGCAGCCAGCAGACAGGGGGCCTCGAAAAACTGTTTTTT. This rearrangement joins TRBV12-3 or TRBV12-4 to TRBJ1-4, with 10 bases identical to TRBD1. J lost 8 bases, V lost 6 bases, and 9 bases had no gene match. This CDR3 contains 15 residues.

The CDR3 here is CASREVGGIQETQYF. The CDR3 DNA is TGTGCCAGCAGAGAGGTGGGGGGAATCCAAGAGACCCAGTACTTC. The chain employs TRBV28 and TRBJ2-5; possibly TRBD2 for D (6 bases). V dropped 6 bases and J dropped 1 base, with 15 bases sitting between them. This CDR3 region has 15 residues. Germline V lookup: CDR1 MDHEN, CDR2 SYDVKM.

The chain has TRBV4-2 and TRBJ2-3; D might be TRBD2 (5 bases). The CDR3 has 17 residues. Trimming removed 0 bases at V and 0 bases at J, with 13 bases between. Germline CDR1 LGHNA, CDR2 YNFKEQ. This CDR3 reads CASSQETAAPSTDTQYF. CDR3 DNA sequence: TGTGCCAGCAGCCAAGAAACAGCGGCCCCTAGCACAGATACGCAGTATTTT.

V is TRBV20-1 and J is TRBJ2-1; 12 bases are a match to TRBD2. J lost 1 base, V lost 0 bases, and 10 bases had no gene match. Germline lookup yields CDR1 DFQATT and CDR2 SNEGSKA (reference sequence). CDR3 size: 19 residues. The CDR3 region is CSARDTRLAGGRSYNEQFF. The CDR3 nucleotides read TGCAGTGCTAGAGATACCCGTCTAGCGGGGGGGAGATCCTACAATGAGCAGTTCTTC.

The V call is TRBV4-2, the J call TRBJ2-3, with TRBD2 identical over 7 bases. Germline V lookup: CDR1 LGHNA, CDR2 YNFKEQ. This CDR3 is 17 amino acids long. Trimming took 4 bases from V and 3 from J; bases not matched to a gene: 13. The CDR3 region has the DNA TGTGCCAGCAGCCTCACCGCCAGCGGGGTGGGGACAGATACGCAGTATTTT. Protein product: CASSLTASGVGTDTQYF.

This chain uses TRBV5-1 with TRBJ1-3, with D hard to call. V was trimmed by 0 bases and J by 0 bases, leaving 10 bases between them. Germline V gene lookup returns CDR1 SGHRS and CDR2 YFSETQ. The CDR3 spans 16 residues. The CDR3 is CASSLVYRTSGNTIYF. Written as DNA, the CDR3 is TGCGCCAGCAGCTTGGTCTACAGAACCTCTGGAAACACCATATATTTT.

This clonotype was observed a handful of times. This rearrangement joins TRBV2 to TRBJ2-3; the D is unclear. CDR1 SNHLY and CDR2 FYNNEI come from the germline V gene. Trimming removed 5 bases from V and 2 bases from J, with 8 bases in between. CDR3 size: 13 residues. CDR3 in amino acids: CASSLTHTDTQYF. Written as DNA, the CDR3 is TGTGCCAGCAGTCTCACCCACACAGATACGCAGTATTTT. Full variable domain (outside the CDR3, taken from reference TRBV2 and TRBJ2-3): EPEVTQTPSHQVTQMGQEVILRCVPISNHLYFYWYRQILGQKVEFLVSFYNNEISEKSEIFDDQFSVERPDGSNFTLKIRSTKLEDSAMYFCASSLTHTDTQYFGPGTRLTVL.

The sample holds a few counts of this clonotype. This chain links TRBV4-1 with TRBJ2-1; D tentatively fits TRBD1 or TRBD2 (5 bases each). From germline, CDR1 is MGHRA and CDR2 YSYEKL. The CDR3 runs 13 residues. Trimming removed 4 bases at V and 9 bases at J, with 13 bases between. The CDR3, as DNA: TGCGCCAGCAGCCCCGAAAGGGGACGTGAGCAGTTCTTC. It yields the protein CASSPERGREQFF.

V gene TRBV7-9 combines with J gene TRBJ1-4; maybe TRBD1 (6 bases). Trimming took off 5 bases at V and 4 bases at J, with 11 bases between the two ends. Germline lookup yields CDR1 SEHNR and CDR2 FQNEAQ (reference sequence). The CDR3 sequence is 14 residues long. In DNA, the CDR3 is TGTGCCAGCAGCCAAACAGGGCTTAATGAAAAACTGTTTTTT. Its translation is CASSQTGLNEKLFF.

The chain uses TRBV5-1 and TRBJ2-1; 12 bases map to TRBD2. The germline CDR1 and CDR2 sequences are SGHRS and YFSETQ. The V segment lost 3 bases and the J segment 2 bases; nucleotides outside the gene matches: 12. The CDR3 contains 19 residues. The CDR3 spells CASSSQTSRTSGAYNEQFF. The CDR3, as DNA: TGCGCCAGCAGCTCCCAAACCTCTCGGACTAGCGGGGCCTACAATGAGCAGTTCTTC.

This clonotype was seen just once. The J gene is TRBJ2-7, the V gene TRBV12-3 or TRBV12-4; 9 bases map to TRBD1. This CDR3 comprises 17 residues. V was pared by 0 bases and J by 3 bases, with 9 bases of the junction left unmatched. The CDR3 reads CASSLARVGTGFYEQYF. DNA for the CDR3: TGTGCCAGCAGTTTAGCGCGAGTAGGGACAGGGTTCTACGAGCAGTACTTC.

The chain has TRBV7-8 and TRBJ1-4; a weak D match, TRBD1 (5 bases). The CDR3 is 14 amino acids. The ends were cut back, 2 bases at V and 8 bases at J, with 12 bases in the middle. Germline V lookup: CDR1 SGHVS, CDR2 FQNEAQ. The CDR3, as DNA: TGTGCCAGCAGCTTAAAAGGGGCTCGGGAAAAACTGTTTTTT. Translating it yields CASSLKGAREKLFF.

This clonotype was counted once. At one end the junction does not follow the germline gene, possibly because of a read error. J is TRBJ2-3 and V is TRBV28; D perhaps matches TRBD2 (7 bases). CDR1 MDHEN and CDR2 SYDVKM come from the germline V gene. The CDR3 totals 13 residues. CDR3 region: CASRAGGLDTQYF. In DNA, the CDR3 is TGTGCCAGCCGGGCCGGGGGGCTTGATACGCAGTATTTC.

The chain combines TRBV5-1 with TRBJ1-1; TRBD1 aligns across 9 bases. CDR3 length: 17 residues. The trim removed 4 bases at V and 5 bases at J, leaving 15 bases unmatched. The germline V gene has CDR1 SGHRS and CDR2 YFSETQ. In nucleotides, the CDR3 is TGCGCCAGCAGCGCCGGAGGTGTGACAGGGGGGAAGACTGAAGCTTTCTTT. Encoded protein: CASSAGGVTGGKTEAFF.